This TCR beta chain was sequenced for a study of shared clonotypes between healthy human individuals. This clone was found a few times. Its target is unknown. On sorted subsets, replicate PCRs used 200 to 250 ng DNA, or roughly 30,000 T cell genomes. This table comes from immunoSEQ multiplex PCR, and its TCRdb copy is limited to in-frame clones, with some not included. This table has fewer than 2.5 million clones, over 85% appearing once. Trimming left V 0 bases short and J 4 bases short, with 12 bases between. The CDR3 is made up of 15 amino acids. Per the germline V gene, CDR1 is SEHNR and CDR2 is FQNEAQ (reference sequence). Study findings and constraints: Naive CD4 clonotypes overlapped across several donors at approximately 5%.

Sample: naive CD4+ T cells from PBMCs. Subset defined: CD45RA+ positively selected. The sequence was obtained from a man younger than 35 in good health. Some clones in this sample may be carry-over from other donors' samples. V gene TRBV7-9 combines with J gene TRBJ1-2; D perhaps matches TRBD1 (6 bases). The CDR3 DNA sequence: TGTGCCAGCAGCTTAGCGGAGGGGGGGGCCTATGGCTACACCTTC. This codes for CASSLAEGGAYGYTF.